The 14 T cell receptor beta chains presented below share a single source sample, sequenced in a study of cytomegalovirus exposure and HLA in healthy donors. PCR employed 60 Vbeta and 13 Jbeta primers. The protocol was immunoSEQ multiplex PCR, while the TCRdb copy is restricted to in-frame clones and leaves out a portion. This table holds 200,000 to 250,000 clones, 65% to 85% found once. What was sequenced was PBMCs. These TCRs come from a man aged 25-40 years in good health and CMV-seronegative.

The chain combines TRBV4-3 with TRBJ1-6; D not certain. The germline CDR1 and CDR2 sequences are LGHNA and YSLEER. The length of the CDR3 is 15 residues. Deletions cut 0 bases from V and 7 bases from J, with 10 bases between. In DNA, the CDR3 is TGCGCCAGCAGCCAAGACCAGAGGGCAAATTCACCCCTCCACTTT. Translating it yields CASSQDQRANSPLHF.

This chain connects TRBV6-1 to TRBJ1-4, with no clear D. The CDR3 runs to 17 residues. V lost 4 bases and J 8 bases, leaving 23 bases between the germline ends. Germline assignment: CDR1 MNHNS and CDR2 SASEGT. CDR3 protein: CASSVHIGPGSGEKLFF. Written as DNA, the CDR3 is TGTGCCAGCAGTGTTCATATAGGCCCGGGGTCAGGAGAAAAACTGTTTTTT.

The chain uses TRBV7-8 and TRBJ1-6; a possible D gene is TRBD1 (5 bases). The CDR3 spans 15 residues. In germline, CDR1 is SGHVS, CDR2 FQNEAQ. The germline V and J ends were trimmed by 0 bases and 9 bases, with 12 bases remaining between them. The CDR3 loop reads CASSLAGGVSSPLHF. CDR3 bases: TGTGCCAGCAGCTTAGCGGGGGGGGTGTCTTCACCCCTCCACTTT.

This rearrangement joins TRBV12-2 to TRBJ1-1; the listed D gene, TRBD1, was not tested against the DNA. TRBV12-2 is a recognized pseudogene. There are 15 residues in the CDR3. The CDR3 sequence is CASRSSRVMNTEAFF. The CDR3, as DNA: TGTGCAAGTCGCTCCTCCAGGGTTATGAACACTGAAGCTTTCTTT.

The J gene is TRBJ2-2, the V gene TRBV9; TRBD2 might be the D (6 bases). The CDR3 spans 14 residues. The V gene's germline CDR1 is SGDLS and CDR2 YYNGEE. V was shortened by 5 bases and J by 5 bases, with 13 bases between the two germline ends. The DNA for the CDR3 is TGTGCCAGCAGGGGGACTTCTTTGACCGGGGAGCTGTTTTTT. This codes for CASRGTSLTGELFF.

The chain joins TRBV29-1 to TRBJ2-7; 8 bases map to TRBD1. This CDR3 is 14 amino acids long. Losses at the gene ends were 4 bases for V and 2 bases for J; bases not matched to a gene: 7. The germline V gene has CDR1 SQVTM and CDR2 ANQGSEA. As DNA, the CDR3 is TGCAGCGTTGCTCGGGACAGGAGACCCTACGAGCAGTACTTC. Encoded protein: CSVARDRRPYEQYF.

The CDR3 region has the DNA TGTGCCAGCTCACCTTCGTTACAAGAGACCCAGTACTTC. Translating it yields CASSPSLQETQYF. The chain uses TRBV18 and TRBJ2-5; D uncertain. This CDR3 has 13 amino acids. CDR1 and CDR2 from the germline V gene are KGHSH and LQKENI. Trimming took off 3 bases at V and 2 bases at J, with 7 bases between the two ends.

The V call is TRBV9, the J call TRBJ1-1; D remains unclear. Germline V gives CDR1 SGDLS, CDR2 YYNGEE. This CDR3 spans 15 amino acids. The V gene lost 0 bases and the J gene lost 1 base, with 10 bases spanning the gap. CDR3 loop: CASSVVAGSNTEAFF. The CDR3 nucleotides are TGTGCCAGCAGCGTAGTGGCGGGATCGAACACTGAAGCTTTCTTT.

This sequence joins TRBV6-6 and TRBJ2-1, with TRBD1 identical over 7 bases. The CDR3 spans 14 residues. Germline CDR1 and CDR2: MNHNY and SVGAGI (reference sequence). After removal of 4 bases from V and 1 base from J, the junction contained 1 base not matched to a gene. This chain's CDR3 is CASSSGGSYNEQFF. DNA for the CDR3: TGTGCCAGCAGTTCAGGGGGATCCTACAATGAGCAGTTCTTC.

The CDR3 bases are TGTGCCAGCAGCTTATCTAGGGGATACAATGAGCAGTTCTTC. Translation: CASSLSRGYNEQFF. This chain uses TRBV7-8 with TRBJ2-1, with D possibly TRBD1 on 5 matching bases. The germline CDR1 and CDR2 sequences are SGHVS and FQNEAQ. V was cut by 2 bases and J by 4 bases, with 9 bases left in between. The CDR3 extends over 14 amino acids.

This chain connects TRBV7-9 to TRBJ1-1, with D possibly being TRBD1 (6 bases). Germline V CDR1 and CDR2: SEHNR, FQNEAQ (reference sequence). The length of the CDR3 is 14 residues. V lost 4 bases to trimming and J lost 4 bases, with 13 bases between them. The CDR3 sequence: CASSSTGLGTEAFF. In nucleotides, the CDR3 is TGTGCCAGCAGCTCTACAGGGTTGGGCACTGAAGCTTTCTTT.

The V call is TRBV7-9, the J call TRBJ1-1; 7 nucleotides line up with TRBD1. The ends lost 10 bases at V and 5 bases at J; junction bases unmatched: 10. Germline V gene lookup returns CDR1 SEHNR and CDR2 FQNEAQ (reference sequence). CDR3 length: 13 residues. Written as DNA, the CDR3 is TGTGCCACCAAAGGGGGCGCGGAGACTGAAGCTTTCTTT. This codes for CATKGGAETEAFF.

The chain has TRBV25-1 and TRBJ2-3; D not certain. V was cut by 6 bases and J by 5 bases, with 12 bases left in between. Germline CDR1 and CDR2: MGHDK and SYGVNS. This CDR3 region has 13 residues. The CDR3 DNA sequence: TGTGCCAGCAGCCTTCCAGATCGAGATACGCAGTATTTT. Translating gives CASSLPDRDTQYF.

In its sample, this clone was seen a few times. The V and J genes are TRBV6-6 and TRBJ1-2, with D possibly matching TRBD1 (5 bases). CDR3 length: 16 residues. Per germline, CDR1 MNHNY and CDR2 SVGAGI (reference sequence). With 2 bases removed from V and 1 base from J, the gap between germline ends came to 14 bases. For the CDR3, the DNA is TGTGCCAGCAGTTACATTTTGGGAGGGGTTAACTATGGCTACACCTTC. It specifies CASSYILGGVNYGYTF.